The rows below give T cell receptor beta chains drawn from one sample of a study of T cell responses to AZD1222 COVID-19 vaccine. Sequenced by immunoSEQ multiplex PCR; TCRdb stores in-frame clones only, minus some. The sample contains 100,000 to 150,000 clones, around 89% of which appear only once. Sequenced here: peripheral blood, sampled on day 0 of AZD1222 vaccination. The receptors were gathered from an adult in good health. The CDR3 runs from the conserved cysteine through the conserved F or W. The order of the fields is D gene, clone size, J gene, V gene, CDR3 protein, CDR3 DNA. D genes are given only for firm matches. Clone size is stated in some rows and not others, as once, few, many or a class when expanded.

d_call: -; clone_size: -; j_call: TRBJ1-4; v_call: TRBV19; cdr3_aa: CASSIDRGSTLEKLFF; cdr3_nt: TGTGCCAGTAGTATAGATCGGGGCAGCACTCTTGAAAAACTGTTTTTT
d_call: TRBD2; clone_size: -; j_call: TRBJ2-3; v_call: TRBV9; cdr3_aa: CASNVAGARTDTQYF; cdr3_nt: TGTGCCAGCAATGTAGCGGGGGCCCGCACAGATACGCAGTATTTT
d_call: TRBD2; clone_size: -; j_call: TRBJ2-2; v_call: TRBV6-5; cdr3_aa: CASSRGGSGELFF; cdr3_nt: TGTGCCAGCAGTCGGGGGGGGTCCGGGGAGCTGTTTTTT
d_call: TRBD1; clone_size: -; j_call: TRBJ1-1; v_call: TRBV24-1; cdr3_aa: CATSDWTGTEAFF; cdr3_nt: TGTGCCACCAGTGATTGGACAGGCACGGAAGCTTTCTTT
d_call: -; clone_size: -; j_call: TRBJ1-6; v_call: TRBV28; cdr3_aa: CASSFSGDSPLHF; cdr3_nt: TGTGCCAGCAGTTTTTCGGGGGATTCACCCCTCCACTTT
d_call: -; clone_size: -; j_call: TRBJ2-2; v_call: TRBV5-1; cdr3_aa: CASSLGPGTGELFF; cdr3_nt: TGCGCCAGCAGCTTGGGCCCGGGCACCGGGGAGCTGTTTTTT
d_call: -; clone_size: once; j_call: TRBJ1-4; v_call: TRBV4-2; cdr3_aa: CASSPKVYEKLFF; cdr3_nt: TGTGCCAGCAGTCCCAAGGTTTATGAAAAACTGTTTTTT
d_call: -; clone_size: -; j_call: TRBJ2-5; v_call: TRBV10-3; cdr3_aa: CAISAQTGTWETQYF; cdr3_nt: TGTGCCATCAGTGCCCAGACAGGGACTTGGGAGACCCAGTACTTC
d_call: TRBD2; clone_size: -; j_call: TRBJ2-1; v_call: TRBV19; cdr3_aa: CASSGLADLGEQFF; cdr3_nt: TGTGCCAGCTCGGGACTAGCGGACCTCGGTGAGCAGTTCTTC
d_call: -; clone_size: -; j_call: TRBJ1-2; v_call: TRBV7-9; cdr3_aa: CASSLRVLDYGYTF; cdr3_nt: TGTGCCAGCAGTCTAAGGGTTCTCGACTATGGCTACACCTTC
d_call: -; clone_size: once; j_call: TRBJ2-2; v_call: TRBV19; cdr3_aa: CASRRGSGELFF; cdr3_nt: TGTGCCAGTAGGAGGGGGAGCGGGGAGCTGTTTTTT
d_call: TRBD2; clone_size: -; j_call: TRBJ2-5; v_call: TRBV6-8; cdr3_aa: CASSYGLAGLYQETQYF; cdr3_nt: TGTGCCAGCAGTTACGGGCTAGCGGGGTTGTACCAAGAGACCCAGTACTTC